This T cell receptor beta chain was sequenced in a study of cytomegalovirus exposure and HLA in healthy donors. Study-level results: In a later analysis, first-cohort TCR clusters were found to tend to co-occur in the approximately 110 validation repertoires. The classifier reportedly diagnosed cytomegalovirus status with high specificity and sensitivity.

Worth noting for this clone: Its antigen is as yet unknown.

Only in-frame clones appear in the TCRdb table, and some are missing; sequencing was by immunoSEQ multiplex PCR. The sample carries roughly 84,000 clones, approximately 91% recorded once. CDR1 KGHSH and CDR2 LQKENI come from the germline V gene. This CDR3 comprises 14 residues. V gave up 6 bases and J gave up 0 bases; unmatched junction bases: 2. The sequenced sample consisted of PBMCs. The genes are TRBV18 and TRBJ2-1; 7 bases fit TRBD1. The source is a man aged 25 to 40 in good health and CMV-seronegative. The CDR3 reads CASSTGISYNEQFF. The DNA of the CDR3 is TGTGCCAGCTCGACAGGGATCTCCTACAATGAGCAGTTCTTC.